The T cell receptor beta chain under discussion was sequenced for a study of spatial heterogeneity in lung cancer. The CDR3 length is 15 residues. The germline CDR1 and CDR2 sequences are MDHEN and SYDVKM. V lost 3 bases and J lost 3, with 14 bases in between. This clonotype was detected ten times or more. The time point: blood at routine non-recurrence follow-up after resection. TCRdb re-derived calls from the 5' RACE reads in MiXCR, one entry per CDR3 protein. The table records approximately 70,000 distinct CDR3 sequences, around 9.3% of them present only once. The V and J genes are TRBV28 and TRBJ1-1; D unresolved. The receptor was isolated from a female donor with early-stage non-small cell lung cancer. Here the sequenced sample was PBMCs, taken at follow-up. CDR3 in amino acids: CASSFSRDLHTEAFF. CDR3 in DNA: TGTGCCAGCAGTTTTAGTAGAGACCTTCACACTGAAGCTTTCTTT.